This TCR beta chain came from a study of OX40 agonist ivuxolimab in advanced cancers. Looking at the study overall: Dose-escalation patients suffered from hepatocellular carcinoma, melanoma, renal cell or head and neck cancer. Study-level points and caveats: Low normalized T-cell clonal expansion also characterized some of the nonresponders. Low clonal expansion, among the lowest seen, marked partial responders at 0.1-3.0 mg/kg.

Libraries were prepared by immunoSEQ multiplex PCR; TCRdb keeps only in-frame clonotypes and omits some of them. Among 50,000 or so clones listed, approximately 83% were seen once. In regard to this clone: Its matching antigen is unknown.

Trimming cost V 0 bases and J 3 bases, with 15 bases left between them. Germline lookup yields CDR1 MNHEY and CDR2 SVGAGI. There are 16 residues in the CDR3. The clonotype comes from an adult with an advanced solid tumor such as melanoma, head and neck, liver or kidney cancer. The sequenced sample was CD4+ or CD8+ T cells sorted from blood, obtained in a trial of the OX40 agonist ivuxolimab. The gene calls are TRBV6-5 and TRBJ2-7; TRBD1 might be the D (5 bases). The CDR3 here is CASSYSGRYLGYEQYF. Written as DNA, the CDR3 is TGTGCCAGCAGTTACTCGGGGCGCTACCTAGGCTACGAGCAGTACTTC.